The T cell receptor (beta chain) described here comes from a study of T cells in Graves' hyperthyroidism and ophthalmopathy. Overall study findings and caveats: Ophthalmopathy stood apart from stable hyperthyroidism in a 13 V-J model. Blood also contained most expanded thyroid clonotypes above 0.001.

The sample holds a few counts of this clonotype. Its antigen is currently unknown. Using RNA transcripts as the source, TCR beta CDR3 regions were amplified. The HTBI set primed first-round TCR CDR3 RT-PCR. Each CDR3 protein is one row after TCRdb ran MiXCR on the multiplex PCR reads. The data contain approximately 590,000 distinct CDR3 sequences, approximately 15% of them singletons. Uncontrolled infection, other autoimmune disease, pregnancy and lactation each barred patients from inclusion. A roughly 9.3 ml volume of fresh peripheral blood provided the PBMCs. Trimming stripped 1 base from V and 4 bases from J, with 11 bases between. The CDR3 consists of 15 residues. The germline gives CDR1 SGHDT, CDR2 YYEEEE.

Sample: blood. V is TRBV5-6 and J is TRBJ2-2, with a weak D call TRBD1 (6 bases). This sequence originates from a woman aged 30 to 39 with Graves' hyperthyroidism. The CDR3 loop reads CASSLRGHLTGELFF. CDR3 coding DNA: TGTGCCAGCAGCTTGCGGGGACATCTCACCGGGGAGCTGTTTTTT.